These T cell receptor beta chains were read from a single sample in a study of control samples from healthy donors and cancer patients. Repertoires were generated with immunoSEQ multiplex PCR, while TCRdb's copy carries only in-frame clones and drops some. The repertoire consists of about 92,000 clones, with roughly four fifths occurring once and the leading ten covering around 9.1%. The sample taken for sequencing was blood. The receptor set was obtained from a woman aged 60-75 years in good health. CDR3s include the opening cysteine and the closing phenylalanine or tryptophan. The D gene is left open where the match is weak. The size of a clone is reported for some rows only, either as once, few or many, or as a class for expanded clones.

j_call | d_call | clone_size | v_call | cdr3_nt | cdr3_aa
TRBJ2-5 | - | - | TRBV28 | TGTGCCAGCAGTGCCCCAAAGGGGCGCAGGGAGACCCAGTACTTC | CASSAPKGRRETQYF
TRBJ2-7 | - | - | TRBV4-1 | TGCGCCAGCAGCCAAGTGGGGGTCGGGCAGTACTTC | CASSQVGVGQYF
TRBJ1-2 | TRBD1 | - | TRBV7-9 | TGTGCCAGCAGCTCCCGCGCAGGGGGGAACTATGGCTACACCTTC | CASSSRAGGNYGYTF
TRBJ2-1 | TRBD2 | - | TRBV4-3 | TGCGCCAGCAGCCAAGAAAGTAGCGGGGGCTCTCAGGTCTTC | CASSQESSGGSQVF
TRBJ1-2 | - | - | TRBV6-5 | TGTGCCAGCAGACCACAGGAGGTTCCTACCTACACCTTC | CASRPQEVPTYTF
TRBJ1-6 | - | - | TRBV7-9 | TGTGCCAGCAGCATGGACAGTTCTAATTCACCCCTCCACTTT | CASSMDSSNSPLHF
TRBJ1-1 | - | - | TRBV5-1 | TGCGCCAGCAGTCGAGGCGGCGAATCTGAAGCTTTCTTT | CASSRGGESEAFF
TRBJ2-3 | - | - | TRBV28 | TGTGCCAGCAGTTCCCCGGCCAGCGGCACAGATACGCAGTATTTT | CASSSPASGTDTQYF
TRBJ1-1 | - | - | TRBV11-2 | TGTGCCAGCAGCCCCCGCTTCGGGAACACTGAAGCTTTCTTT | CASSPRFGNTEAFF
TRBJ2-3 | TRBD2 | - | TRBV5-3 | TGTGCCAGAAGCGATGGACTAGCGGGGTCCACAGATACGCAGTATTTT | CARSDGLAGSTDTQYF
TRBJ2-7 | - | - | TRBV7-9 | TGTGCCAGCAGCTTCGGGGGTGGAGAGCAGTACTTC | CASSFGGGEQYF
TRBJ2-1 | - | few | TRBV28 | TGTGCCAGCAGTTTATTGGGAGAGCAGTTCTTC | CASSLLGEQFF
TRBJ2-4 | - | - | TRBV24-1 | TGTGCCACCAGTGATTTGTTTAGCCTAGCCAAAAACATTCAGTACTTC | CATSDLFSLAKNIQYF
TRBJ2-5 | - | - | TRBV7-2 | TGTGCCAGCAGCTTCCCCACGGGGGTCGCAGAGACCCAGTACTTC | CASSFPTGVAETQYF
TRBJ1-4 | - | - | TRBV2 | TGTGCCAGCAGTGGGCGGACAGTTCAAACCAAGAGTGAAAAACTGTTTTTT | CASSGRTVQTKSEKLFF
TRBJ1-1 | - | - | TRBV18 | TGTGCCAGCTCACATTCCCAGAGGAACACTGAAGCTTTCTTT | CASSHSQRNTEAFF
TRBJ2-6 | TRBD1 | - | TRBV27 | TGTGCCAGCAGCGCCCCGGGACAGGGATTCTCTGGGGCCAACGTCCTGACTTTC | CASSAPGQGFSGANVLTF
TRBJ2-3 | - | - | TRBV7-2 | TGTGCCAGCAGCTTAAGTATGATAGATACGCAGTATTTT | CASSLSMIDTQYF
TRBJ2-7 | - | - | TRBV18 | TGTGCCAGCTCACCTGGATCGGGAACAGGGTACGAGCAGTACTTC | CASSPGSGTGYEQYF
TRBJ1-1 | - | - | TRBV7-9 | TGTGCCAGCAGCTTAGTCGTACTGAACACTGAAGCTTTCTTT | CASSLVVLNTEAFF
TRBJ1-1 | - | once | TRBV5-8 | TGTGCCAGCAGCCTTGACACGTACACTGAAGCTTTCTTT | CASSLDTYTEAFF
TRBJ2-3 | - | - | TRBV28 | TGTGCCAGCAGTCGGAGACAGCTTGGCACAGATACGCAGTATTTT | CASSRRQLGTDTQYF
TRBJ2-2 | - | once | TRBV7-9 | TGTGCCAGTAAAGCCTCGGGGTACACCGGGGAGCTGTTTTTT | CASKASGYTGELFF
TRBJ2-6 | - | few | TRBV7-9 | TGTGCCAGCACGAGGGCCTCTGGGGCCAACGTCCTGACTTTC | CASTRASGANVLTF
TRBJ2-1 | TRBD1 | - | TRBV6-5 | TGTGCCAGCAGTTATTACGACAGGGGCTATGAGCAGTTCTTC | CASSYYDRGYEQFF
TRBJ1-2 | TRBD1 | - | TRBV3-1/TRBV3-2 | TGTGCCAGCAGCCACCGACAGGGGTATGGCTACACCTTC | CASSHRQGYGYTF
TRBJ2-7 | - | - | TRBV21-1 | TGTGCCAGCAGCAAACTGCGGGGGGGATCCTACGAGCAGTACTTC | CASSKLRGGSYEQYF
TRBJ1-4 | TRBD1 | - | TRBV6-2/TRBV6-3 | TGTGCCAGCAGTTACACGGGACAGACGGAAGAAAAACTGTTTTTT | CASSYTGQTEEKLFF
TRBJ1-1 | - | - | TRBV6-1 | TGTGCCAGCAGTGACCCGGACGGGCAATACACTGAAGCTTTCTTT | CASSDPDGQYTEAFF
TRBJ1-6 | TRBD1 | - | TRBV6-5 | TGTGCCAGCAGGCCTACAGGGGGCGCCCATTCACCCCTCCACTTT | CASRPTGGAHSPLHF
TRBJ1-3 | - | few | TRBV6-5 | TGTGCCAGCAGTAGGGAGTCTGGAAACACCATATATTTT | CASSRESGNTIYF
TRBJ2-2 | TRBD2 | - | TRBV4-2 | TGTGCCAGCAGCCAAGGAAGGGGGGTAGCGGGAGTGGTCGGGGAGCTGTTTTTT | CASSQGRGVAGVVGELFF
TRBJ2-7 | TRBD2 | - | TRBV3-1/TRBV3-2 | TGTGCCAGCAGCCTCGAAGGACTAGCGGGTGTCTCCTACGAGCAGTACTTC | CASSLEGLAGVSYEQYF
TRBJ1-2 | - | - | TRBV13 | TGTGCCAGCAGCTCCCGGACAGTCCTCTATGGCTACACCTTC | CASSSRTVLYGYTF
TRBJ1-1 | - | - | TRBV19 | TGTGCCAGTAGACCGGACAGTCTGAACACTGAAGCTTTCTTT | CASRPDSLNTEAFF
TRBJ2-7 | TRBD2 | - | TRBV13 | TGTGCCAGCAGCAATCTCCGGCTAGCGGGAGGGTCCTACGAGCAGTACTTC | CASSNLRLAGGSYEQYF
TRBJ2-1 | TRBD2 | - | TRBV2 | TGTGCCAGCACTGGACTAGCGGGAATCTATGAGCAGTTCTTC | CASTGLAGIYEQFF
TRBJ1-1 | - | - | TRBV11-2 | TGTGCCAGCAGCTCCAAAGGTGGAACTGAAGCTTTCTTT | CASSSKGGTEAFF
TRBJ1-1 | - | - | TRBV6-2/TRBV6-3 | TGTGCCAGCAGTTTGGGCCACCTCACTGAAGCTTTCTTT | CASSLGHLTEAFF
TRBJ1-4 | - | - | TRBV6-1 | TGTGCCAGCAGTGAAGCGCCGACCTACGATGAAAAACTGTTTTTT | CASSEAPTYDEKLFF
TRBJ1-2 | TRBD1 | - | TRBV6-2/TRBV6-3 | TGTGCCAGCAGTTACAGTGGACAGGGAAATAACTATGGCTACACCTTC | CASSYSGQGNNYGYTF
TRBJ2-5 | TRBD1 | - | TRBV7-8 | TGTGCCAGCAGCCGGGACAGGGAAGAGACCCAGTACTTC | CASSRDREETQYF
TRBJ1-2 | TRBD1 | once | TRBV19 | TGTGCCAGTTCTCCAGGGGACAGGCTTACTAACTATGGCTACACCTTC | CASSPGDRLTNYGYTF
TRBJ2-7 | TRBD2 | - | TRBV4-1 | TGCGCCAGCAGCCAAGATAGCCGCGGGGGAGTGGCCTACGAGCAGTACTTC | CASSQDSRGGVAYEQYF